The 31 T cell receptor beta chains below come from one sample, sequenced in a study of patients and donors after allogeneic stem cell transplantation. In TCRdb, the RT-PCR reads were re-called with MiXCR into one record per CDR3 protein. The sample yields roughly 940,000 distinct CDR3 sequences, over 15% seen once. Specimen: blood, either unsorted or a sorted T cell fraction (not recorded which). The receptors were sampled from a human donor who was either an allogeneic HSCT recipient or a stem cell or donor lymphocyte infusion donor (not recorded which). It is not recorded whose cells these are; they may come from a transplant donor.

This chain links TRBV4-3 with TRBJ1-2; D is unresolved. Germline-derived CDR1 and CDR2 are LGHNA and YSLEER. The CDR3 is 15 amino acids. V shed 3 bases and J shed 7 bases, with 18 bases lying between them. CDR3 nucleotides: TGCGCCAGCAGCCAGGAACTAGTCAAACCGACTGGCTACACCTTC. This encodes CASSQELVKPTGYTF.

V and J are TRBV20-1 and TRBJ1-2; D gene unclear. Trimming left V 0 bases short and J 4 bases short, with 18 bases between. Germline-derived CDR1 and CDR2 are DFQATT and SNEGSKA (reference sequence). The CDR3 is 16 amino acids. The DNA for the CDR3 is TGCAGTGCTAGAGATTCCGGAGGGCAGCTATCCTATGGCTACACCTTC. The encoded protein is CSARDSGGQLSYGYTF.

J is TRBJ2-7 and V is TRBV20-1; the match to TRBD1 covers 10 bases. The length of the CDR3 is 12 residues. Germline assignment: CDR1 DFQATT and CDR2 SNEGSKA (reference sequence). Germline trimming cut 4 bases from V and 6 bases from J; bases unmatched to any gene: 3. The CDR3 reads CSATTGGAEQYF. CDR3 nucleotide sequence: TGCAGTGCTACGACAGGGGGCGCCGAGCAGTACTTC.

This clonotype was seen repeatedly, ten times or more. In DNA form, the CDR3 reads TGTGCCAGCAGCCGGGACAGGGAGGGTACGCAGTATTTT. Translation: CASSRDREGTQYF. The rearrangement links TRBV7-2 to TRBJ2-3; 9 positions match TRBD1. This CDR3 has 13 residues. Germline loops: CDR1 SGHTA, CDR2 FQGNSA. V trimming: 5 bases; J trimming: 8 bases; junction bases outside the gene matches: 5.

This clonotype was counted a few times. V gene TRBV7-9 combines with J gene TRBJ1-5; D ambiguous. V was pared by 1 base and J by 4 bases, with 11 bases between. The CDR3 is 15 amino acids. Germline values: CDR1 SEHNR, CDR2 FQNEAQ (reference sequence). In DNA form, the CDR3 reads TGTGCCAGCAGCTTAGAGCCGTCTAATAATCAGCCCCAGCATTTT. Residues: CASSLEPSNNQPQHF.

The table lists this clonotype with a few counts. The V and J genes are TRBV24-1 and TRBJ2-1, with 12 nucleotides matching TRBD2. CDR1 is KGHDR, CDR2 SFDVKD, per germline. This CDR3 has 16 amino acids. Losses at the gene ends were 3 bases for V and 7 bases for J; bases not matched to a gene: 6. CDR3 protein: CATSDSWGLAGNEQFF. CDR3 coding DNA: TGTGCCACCAGTGATAGTTGGGGACTAGCGGGTAATGAGCAGTTCTTC.

This clonotype occurred a few times. The gene calls are TRBV20-1 and TRBJ2-1; TRBD1 aligns across 7 bases. Germline assignment: CDR1 DFQATT and CDR2 SNEGSKA (reference sequence). Trimming removed 6 bases from V and 3 bases from J; junction bases left unmatched: 11. The CDR3 consists of 15 residues. CDR3: CSAHLQGRVYNEQFF. The DNA of the CDR3 is TGCAGTGCCCATCTACAGGGGAGAGTCTACAATGAGCAGTTCTTC.

This chain links TRBV20-1 with TRBJ1-1; D remains ambiguous. Germline-derived CDR1 and CDR2 are DFQATT and SNEGSKA (reference sequence). The CDR3 spans 15 residues. Trimming took 5 bases from V and 1 from J, leaving 17 bases between them. The DNA of the CDR3 is TGCAGTGCTGACCTGAGACTCCGGCCGAACACTGAAGCTTTCTTT. Its translation: CSADLRLRPNTEAFF.

Only a few counts were recorded for this clonotype. The V gene is TRBV7-8, the J gene TRBJ1-2; D unresolved. Germline V gives CDR1 SGHVS, CDR2 FQNEAQ. This CDR3 comprises 15 residues. Between the trimmed V and J ends, which lost 1 base and 6 bases, there was a span of 15 bases. CDR3 in DNA: TGTGCCAGCAGCTTAGAATCGGGTGGAATACATGGCTACACCTTC. It is translated as CASSLESGGIHGYTF. Based on the CDR3 plus reference TRBV7-8 and TRBJ1-2, the full variable domain is GAGVSQSPRYKVAKRGQDVALRCDPISGHVSLFWYQQALGQGPEFLTYFQNEAQLDKSGLPSDRFFAERPEGSVSTLKIQRTQQEDSAVYLCASSLESGGIHGYTFGSGTRLTVV.

This clonotype has only a few counts. The chain recombines TRBV27 with TRBJ2-7; no reliable D call. There are 12 residues in the CDR3. V was trimmed by 5 bases and J by 5 bases, leaving 10 bases between them. The germline gives CDR1 MNHEY, CDR2 SMNVEV (reference sequence). CDR3 sequence reads: CASSPLGDEQYF. CDR3 bases: TGTGCCAGCAGTCCCCTTGGGGACGAGCAGTACTTC.

The rearrangement links TRBV7-9 to TRBJ1-3; TRBD1 might be the D (5 bases). The CDR3 spans 16 residues. CDR1 and CDR2 from the germline V gene are SEHNR and FQNEAQ (reference sequence). V was pared by 1 base and J by 0 bases, with 10 bases between. The CDR3 loop reads CASSLGGILSGNTIYF. Here the CDR3 DNA reads TGTGCCAGCAGCTTAGGGGGCATCCTCTCTGGAAACACCATATATTTT.

DNA of the CDR3: TGCGCCAGCAGCCAAGACACACTATCCACCGGGGAGCTGTTTTTT. It specifies CASSQDTLSTGELFF. The chain combines TRBV4-3 with TRBJ2-2; D remains unclear. V was pared by 0 bases and J by 4 bases, with 9 bases between. Germline V gene lookup returns CDR1 LGHNA and CDR2 YSLEER. The CDR3 is 15 amino acids.

V usage is TRBV27 and J usage is TRBJ1-3, with D unresolved. The ends were cut back, 1 base at V and 0 bases at J, with 10 bases in the middle. Germline assignment: CDR1 MNHEY and CDR2 SMNVEV (reference sequence). This CDR3 has 16 residues. Here the CDR3 reads CASSLYYGSSGNTIYF. The CDR3 DNA follows: TGTGCCAGCAGTTTATATTACGGGAGCTCTGGAAACACCATATATTTT.

The rearrangement joins TRBV5-6 to TRBJ2-3; D not resolved. V lost 2 bases and J 6 bases, leaving 10 bases between the germline ends. CDR1 and CDR2 from the germline V gene are SGHDT and YYEEEE. This CDR3 comprises 13 residues. CDR3 protein: CASSFYHPDTQYF. For the CDR3, the DNA is TGTGCCAGCAGCTTTTACCACCCCGATACGCAGTATTTT.

The chain is built from TRBV6-5 and TRBJ2-7, with D possibly TRBD1 on 5 matching bases. V lost 2 bases to trimming and J lost 6 bases, with 17 bases between them. The germline V gene has CDR1 MNHEY and CDR2 SVGAGI. CDR3 size: 15 residues. CDR3 region: CASSYQPSTALEQYF. The CDR3 DNA follows: TGTGCCAGCAGTTACCAACCATCGACAGCCCTCGAGCAGTACTTC.

The V gene is TRBV7-8, the J gene TRBJ2-3; D remains unclear. The CDR3 totals 14 residues. V lost 1 base, J lost 2 bases, and 7 bases lay in between. Germline V gene sequence: CDR1 SGHVS, CDR2 FQNEAQ. The CDR3 region has the DNA TGTGCCAGCAGCTTAGTAGAGATCACAGATACGCAGTATTTT. Its protein is CASSLVEITDTQYF. The full variable domain, rest sourced from reference TRBV7-8 and TRBJ2-3, is GAGVSQSPRYKVAKRGQDVALRCDPISGHVSLFWYQQALGQGPEFLTYFQNEAQLDKSGLPSDRFFAERPEGSVSTLKIQRTQQEDSAVYLCASSLVEITDTQYFGPGTRLTVL.

This clonotype was found many times. The chain links TRBV9 to TRBJ1-5; weak D call: TRBD1 (6 bases). The CDR3 loop spans 14 amino acids. Germline V CDR1 and CDR2: SGDLS, YYNGEE. Trimming left V 3 bases short and J 1 base short, with 8 bases between. The DNA of the CDR3 is TGTGCCAGCAGCGAGGGACACAGCAATCAGCCCCAGCATTTT. This translates into CASSEGHSNQPQHF.

This clonotype has a handful of counts. The CDR3 sequence is CASSSNRADEQYF. CDR3 coding DNA: TGTGCCAGCAGTTCGAACCGGGCGGACGAGCAGTACTTC. The rearrangement joins TRBV12-3 or TRBV12-4 to TRBJ2-7; no definite D call. The CDR3 loop spans 13 amino acids. Trimming cost V 4 bases and J 5 bases, with 12 bases left between them.

This clonotype was seen a few times. The chain employs TRBV12-3 or TRBV12-4 and TRBJ1-2; D uncertain. The CDR3 is made up of 13 amino acids. V dropped 6 bases and J dropped 4 bases, with 12 bases sitting between them. CDR3 sequence reads: CASRMTGFYGYTF. The DNA for the CDR3 is TGTGCCAGCAGAATGACGGGTTTCTATGGCTACACCTTC.

This clonotype was counted a few times. This chain joins TRBV12-3 or TRBV12-4 and TRBJ1-4; 12 bases are a match to TRBD1. There are 16 residues in the CDR3. V lost 8 bases and J lost 5; bases outside the gene matches: 9. The CDR3 sequence: CASRRDRGHRNEKLFF. CDR3 coding DNA: TGTGCCAGCCGCCGGGACAGGGGGCACAGGAATGAAAAACTGTTTTTT.

In regard to this clonotype: The junction shows a germline mismatch at one end, possibly a read error. The DNA for the CDR3 is TGTGCCAGCAGGGGACAGACCGGTAACACCGGGGAGCCGTTTTTT. It codes for CASRGQTGNTGEPFF. The V call is TRBV9, the J call TRBJ2-2; 7 bases agree with TRBD1. This CDR3 is 15 amino acids long. Germline values: CDR1 SGDLS, CDR2 YYNGEE.

This clonotype has ten or more counts. The chain links TRBV12-3 or TRBV12-4 to TRBJ1-5; 8 bases align to TRBD1. V dropped 7 bases and J dropped 6; count of bases not matched to a gene: 11. The CDR3 is made up of 15 amino acids. The CDR3 nucleotides are TGTGCCAGCATTCAGGGGGCAGGGACGGTTCAGCCCCAGCATTTT. This sequence encodes CASIQGAGTVQPQHF.

This clonotype was seen repeatedly, ten times or more. J is TRBJ2-1 and V is TRBV9, with D possibly being TRBD2 (5 bases). With 5 bases removed from V and 6 bases from J, the gap between germline ends came to 9 bases. CDR3 length: 12 residues. The germline V gene encodes CDR1 SGDLS and CDR2 YYNGEE. In DNA, the CDR3 is TGTGCCAGCAGTGTCAGCGGCAATGAGCAGTTCTTC. The encoded protein is CASSVSGNEQFF.

This clonotype was seen repeatedly, ten times or more. The V call is TRBV12-3 or TRBV12-4, the J call TRBJ1-5; D gene uncertain. The CDR3 runs to 14 residues. Trimming took off 2 bases at V and 4 bases at J, with 9 bases between the two ends. DNA for the CDR3: TGTGCCAGCAGTTTACGGGCTAAAAATCAGCCCCAGCATTTT. Amino acids: CASSLRAKNQPQHF.

This clonotype occurred many times. The rearrangement links TRBV12-3 or TRBV12-4 to TRBJ2-3, with 10 bases aligning to TRBD2. The CDR3 is made up of 15 amino acids. J gave up 2 bases and V 6 bases, and 5 bases lay outside the gene matches. The CDR3 DNA is TGTGCCAGCAGACCGGGACTAGCGACCACAGATACGCAGTATTTT. As protein: CASRPGLATTDTQYF.

This clonotype was detected only a few times. The chain uses TRBV29-1 and TRBJ2-2, with D perhaps matching TRBD2 (6 bases). CDR3 length: 14 residues. Germline values: CDR1 SQVTM, CDR2 ANQGSEA. Trimming removed 2 bases at V and 6 bases at J, with 13 bases between. The DNA for the CDR3 is TGCAGCGTTGAAAGCGAGAGGGAGGCCGGGGAGCTGTTTTTT. It is translated as CSVESEREAGELFF.

This chain uses TRBV15 with TRBJ2-5; D not resolved. CDR1 is LNHNV, CDR2 YYDKDF, per germline (reference sequence). The CDR3 has 13 residues. V was trimmed by 1 base and J by 4 bases, leaving 7 bases between them. The CDR3 protein is CATSRGYRETQYF. CDR3 bases: TGTGCCACCAGCAGAGGCTACCGAGAGACCCAGTACTTC.

This clonotype was picked up a small number of times. V gene TRBV27 combines with J gene TRBJ1-2; D is perhaps TRBD1 (5 bases). Germline V gene lookup returns CDR1 MNHEY and CDR2 SMNVEV (reference sequence). The CDR3 length is 16 residues. The V gene lost 5 bases and the J gene lost 2 bases, with 18 bases spanning the gap. CDR3: CASSLAGFPVNYGYTF. CDR3 sequence (DNA): TGTGCCAGCAGTCTGGCAGGGTTCCCCGTAAACTATGGCTACACCTTC.

J is TRBJ2-7 and V is TRBV10-3; D is uncertain. The germline V gene encodes CDR1 ENHRY and CDR2 SYGVKD. The CDR3 has 13 amino acids. The V and J ends lost 4 bases and 1 base respectively, with 8 bases between them. The CDR3, as DNA: TGTGCCATCAGTGCAGTTGTTTCCTACGAGCAGTACTTC. Amino acids: CAISAVVSYEQYF.

This clonotype was recorded a few times. The genes are TRBV11-2 and TRBJ2-7; weak D call: TRBD1 (6 bases). The CDR3 spans 15 residues. Germline V gives CDR1 SGHAT, CDR2 FQNNGV. V dropped 5 bases and J dropped 2 bases, with 16 bases sitting between them. This CDR3 is CASSRGQKGAYEQYF. CDR3 nucleotide sequence: TGTGCCAGCAGCCGAGGACAGAAGGGAGCCTACGAGCAGTACTTC.

This clonotype showed up just a few times. The chain uses TRBV5-1 and TRBJ1-1, with 10 bases that match TRBD1. The CDR3 contains 15 residues. Germline trimming cut 4 bases from V and 4 bases from J; bases unmatched to any gene: 7. Germline loops: CDR1 SGHRS, CDR2 YFSETQ. The CDR3 reads CASSDRDRGPTEAFF. CDR3 in DNA: TGCGCCAGCAGCGACCGGGACAGGGGACCCACTGAAGCTTTCTTT.